The rows below give T cell receptor beta chains drawn from one sample of a study of cytomegalovirus exposure and HLA in healthy donors. Clones were sequenced by immunoSEQ multiplex PCR, and TCRdb holds only the in-frame ones, with some missing. The table lists 120,000 to 150,000 clones, about three quarters of them singletons. Sequenced sample: PBMCs. These receptors originate from a male donor in good health and CMV-seropositive. Both conserved end residues are part of each CDR3. Clone size is given for some rows only: seen once, a few or many times, or a class if the clone is expanded.

v_gene	abundance	CDR3aa
TRBV6-5	few	CASSYGQGRYEQYF
TRBV28	once	CASSYTGELFF
TRBV6-5	NA	CASSPGQGLGGYTF
TRBV5-4	once	CASRLAGGSTDTQYF
TRBV9	NA	CASSVAGFGDTQYF
TRBV4-1	NA	CASSQVEEDSYEQYF
TRBV5-1	NA	CASSLAVGTVTYEQYF
TRBV4-2	NA	CASSQGPGGSSNQPQHF
TRBV5-1	NA	CASSLSGSLDEKLFF
TRBV5-1	NA	CASRLRGAYTDTQYF
TRBV19	NA	CASSMRAGGETGELFF
TRBV27	once	CASRKTANTGELFF
TRBV27	NA	CASSFRRAGWNTEAFF
TRBV28	NA	CASSSSWEEQFF
TRBV7-2	NA	CASSLVGGSGTPYEQYF
TRBV9	few	CASSVVGEAEAFF
TRBV5-6	NA	CASSQSLALAQETQYF
TRBV4-1	NA	CASSTGIQVSGANVLTF
TRBV5-1	NA	CASSQAGGGTDTQYF
TRBV5-1	NA	CASSLAGAGETETQYF
TRBV7-3	NA	CASSDPRRGYNEQFF
TRBV7-3	few	CASSSGLAGDGEQFF
TRBV30	NA	CAWSGLRLEEQFF
TRBV30	NA	CASTGANSYEQYF
TRBV27	NA	CASSFQGAETQYF
TRBV27	NA	CASSLRQGLSYEQYF
TRBV29-1	NA	CSVATGTNYGYTF
TRBV19	NA	CASSTHDRGEQYF
TRBV19	NA	CATARGNGYTF
TRBV25-1	NA	CASSHQPGDNEQFF
TRBV13	NA	CASSFSSGANVLTF
TRBV6-6	NA	CASSLRGGNQPQHF
TRBV19	NA	CASSSWTGGHNEQFF
TRBV2	NA	CASSGQGTTYEQYF
TRBV5-6	NA	CASSLAETGFHEQYF
TRBV7-6	few	CASSLGSRDTGELFF
TRBV2	NA	CASSSGGLAGEETQYF
TRBV9	NA	CASSVVQGATTGELFF
TRBV27	NA	CASSYRGRETQYF
TRBV4-1	NA	CASSISGTARTTDTQYF
TRBV6-1	NA	CASSEEGAHSYEQYF
TRBV27	NA	CASSLSYGTYEQYF
TRBV7-2	once	CASSLVGLSAYEQYF
TRBV6-1	NA	CASSDFGVREKLFF
TRBV6-5	NA	CASRGTVNQPQHF
TRBV19	NA	CASSRQGTNEQYF
TRBV12-5	once	CASGWTGWCF
TRBV28	NA	CASSPTGGPNEKLFF
TRBV25-1	once	CASRGVVGGDNEQFF
TRBV6-6	NA	CASSAPTGKAAYEQYF
TRBV5-8	NA	CASSLGSSGGKKTQYF